This T cell receptor beta chain was retrieved from a study of blood T cell repertoires in COVID-19. Across the study: Sources were T cells, B-cell-depleted T cells, or PBMCs; the material itself was cDNA or gDNA.

The CDR3 runs 13 residues. Germline-derived CDR1 and CDR2 are MNHEY and SVGAGI. For this clone: The junction departs from the called germline gene at one end, perhaps through a read error.

All enrollees were about 18 to 89 years old and from roughly 22 US areas. Grouping used clinical history reported by participants in a survey and questionnaire. Cohort 3 recovered donors had two negative PCRs, clearance, or symptom resolution. The assay was immunoSEQ multiplex PCR, and TCRdb's table has in-frame clones only and misses some. The data contain 330,000 or so clones, over 75% of them singletons. This sequence was found in a woman younger than 45 who had recovered from COVID-19. The V call is TRBV6-5, the J call TRBJ1-1; D not resolved. The sequenced material came from PBMCs or T cells enriched from blood (not recorded which). Written as DNA, the CDR3 is TGTGCCAGCAGTCACTCGGAGGCCTCTCAAGCTTTCTTT. This encodes CASSHSEASQAFF.